These 5 T cell receptor beta chains were sequenced from one sample in a study of radiotherapy plus CTLA-4 blockade in lung cancer. Method: immunoSEQ multiplex PCR; TCRdb's copy keeps in-frame clones and lacks some. The data hold tens of thousands of clones, with 60% to 80% observed a single time. This material consisted of peripheral blood, taken from a patient treated with radiotherapy plus ipilimumab. These receptors all stem from a human donor with non-small cell lung cancer whose response to radiotherapy plus ipilimumab could not be evaluated.

The chain uses TRBV5-6 and TRBJ2-5, with a possible D match to TRBD2 (7 bases). V dropped 1 base and J dropped 5 bases, with 15 bases sitting between them. This CDR3 is 15 amino acids long. The germline V gene encodes CDR1 SGHDT and CDR2 YYEEEE. The CDR3 sequence is CASSLMGRGGETQYF. The DNA of the CDR3 is TGTGCCAGCAGCTTGATGGGTAGGGGGGGCGAGACCCAGTACTTC.

The chain links TRBV19 to TRBJ2-1; TRBD2 agrees at 8 bases. V shed 6 bases and J 7 bases; nucleotides not matched to a gene: 14. CDR3 length: 16 residues. In germline, CDR1 is LNHDA, CDR2 SQIVND (reference sequence). In nucleotides, the CDR3 is TGTGCCAGTAGCATGACCGGGGTAGCGGGAATTAATGAGCAGTTCTTC. Translated, it gives CASSMTGVAGINEQFF.

The chain combines TRBV19 with TRBJ2-1; TRBD2 agrees at 16 bases. CDR1 LNHDA and CDR2 SQIVND come from the germline V gene (reference sequence). The CDR3 is 17 amino acids. V shed 4 bases and J 1 base; nucleotides not matched to a gene: 1. The CDR3 loop reads CASSRGLAGGSYNEQFF. The CDR3, as DNA: TGTGCCAGTAGTAGGGGACTAGCGGGGGGGTCCTACAATGAGCAGTTCTTC.

This chain connects TRBV4-1 to TRBJ2-1; TRBD2 is a possible D gene (5 bases). CDR3 length equals 15 residues. The V gene lost 0 bases and the J gene lost 6 bases, with 12 bases spanning the gap. From germline, CDR1 is MGHRA and CDR2 YSYEKL. The CDR3: CASSQEGLGGNEQFF. In nucleotides, the CDR3 is TGCGCCAGCAGCCAAGAGGGTCTCGGAGGCAATGAGCAGTTCTTC.

The chain combines TRBV5-1 with TRBJ1-2; a possible D gene is TRBD1 (5 bases). The germline gives CDR1 SGHRS, CDR2 YFSETQ. V was cut by 4 bases and J by 8 bases, with 15 bases left in between. The CDR3 is 13 residues long. CDR3 in amino acids: CASSPEGNQGYTF. CDR3 coding DNA: TGCGCCAGCAGCCCGGAGGGGAATCAGGGCTACACCTTC.